This is a list of T cell receptor beta chains from one sample in a study of CD8+ T cells in alopecia areata. Measured with immunoSEQ multiplex PCR; TCRdb has only the in-frame clones, and not every one. The table has hundreds of thousands of clones, 57% seen once. The sample here was CD4+ T cells sorted from blood, taken at week 0. The origin of the receptors is a human donor with alopecia areata. CDR3s include the opening cysteine and the closing phenylalanine or tryptophan. The D gene is left open where the match is weak. A row's size may be missing; if present it is once, few, many or a size class.

V,size,J,D,length,DNA,CDR3
TRBV4-1,-,TRBJ2-2,-,14,TGCGCCAGCAGCCAACGCCCTTCCACCGGGGAGCTGTTTTTT,CASSQRPSTGELFF
TRBV7-3,-,TRBJ2-2,-,12,TGTGCCAGCAGCTTAAGAACCGGGGAGCTGTTTTTT,CASSLRTGELFF
TRBV30,-,TRBJ1-2,-,11,TGTGCCTGGAGTGCTAACTATGGCTACACCTTC,CAWSANYGYTF
TRBV7-3,-,TRBJ2-3,TRBD1,13,TGTGCCAGCAGCCCGAGGGGGCCAGATACGCAGTATTTT,CASSPRGPDTQYF
TRBV30,few,TRBJ2-1,TRBD2,15,TGTGCCTGGGGTAGCGGGACAAGCTCCTACAATGAGCAGTTCTTC,CAWGSGTSSYNEQFF
TRBV30,-,TRBJ1-5,-,14,TGTGCCTGGAGTGGGGGACTCCGCAATCAGCCCCAGCATTTT,CAWSGGLRNQPQHF
TRBV29-1,-,TRBJ2-7,-,12,TGCAGCATTGCCCCCAGCCCCTACGAGCAGTACTTC,CSIAPSPYEQYF
TRBV9,-,TRBJ2-7,-,11,TGTGCCAGCGGGGCTCTATTCCCCAGGTACTTC,CASGALFPRYF
TRBV7-2,-,TRBJ1-6,TRBD1,15,TGTGCCAGCAGCGGAAGGGCGGGACAGGGTGTTCCCCTCCACTTT,CASSGRAGQGVPLHF
TRBV29-1,-,TRBJ1-1,TRBD1,14,TGCAGCGTTGTTGGGCCAGGGGGGAACACTGAAGCTTTCTTT,CSVVGPGGNTEAFF
TRBV5-1,-,TRBJ1-1,TRBD1,15,TGCGCCAGCATCCCCCCGACAGGGCTAAACACTGAAGCTTTCTTT,CASIPPTGLNTEAFF
TRBV30,-,TRBJ1-1,TRBD1,15,TGTGCCTGGAGTAGAACGGGACAGCGGAACACTGAAGCTTTCTTT,CAWSRTGQRNTEAFF
TRBV6-6,once,TRBJ1-6,-,14,TGTGCCAGCAGTCCCCGGAGGGCGGATTCACCCCTCCACTTT,CASSPRRADSPLHF
TRBV19,few,TRBJ2-3,TRBD2,14,TGTGCCAGTAGTATTAGCGGGAGCACAGATACGCAGTATTTT,CASSISGSTDTQYF
TRBV9,once,TRBJ2-5,-,14,TGTGCCAGCAGCGTAGGACAGGTGGGGGAGACCCAGTACTTC,CASSVGQVGETQYF
TRBV7-8,few,TRBJ1-5,-,17,TGTGCCAGCAGCTTAGAGGCTTACGGAATTCGGGGTCAGCCCCAGCATTTT,CASSLEAYGIRGQPQHF
TRBV6-5,-,TRBJ2-7,-,12,TGTGCCAGCAGCCGCAATAATTTCGAGCAGTACTTC,CASSRNNFEQYF
TRBV5-4,-,TRBJ2-7,-,14,TGTGCCAGCAGTTCCCTTAGTAGCTCCTACGAGCAGTACTTC,CASSSLSSSYEQYF
TRBV5-6,-,TRBJ1-1,-,13,TGTGCCAGCAGCTCCGACTTAAGGGCAGAAGCTTTCTTT,CASSSDLRAEAFF
TRBV11-2,-,TRBJ2-3,-,15,TGTGCCAGCAGCCTCAGAGACTCGAGGACAGATACGCAGTATTTT,CASSLRDSRTDTQYF
TRBV30,-,TRBJ2-1,-,11,TGTGCCTGGAGTCGGTACAATGAGCAGTTCTTC,CAWSRYNEQFF
TRBV7-2,once,TRBJ2-3,-,15,TGTGCCAGCAGCTTATTGCCGGCTAGCACAGATACGCAGTATTTT,CASSLLPASTDTQYF
TRBV29-1,-,TRBJ1-1,-,12,TGCAGCGTTAACAGGGTGAACACTGAAGCTTTCTTT,CSVNRVNTEAFF
TRBV15,-,TRBJ1-2,-,12,TGTGCCACCAGCAGATCGGCGGATGGCTACACCTTC,CATSRSADGYTF
TRBV5-1,-,TRBJ2-7,TRBD1,14,TGCGCCAGCAGCACTCTACAGGGGTCCTACGAGCAGTACTTC,CASSTLQGSYEQYF
TRBV7-9,-,TRBJ2-1,TRBD1,16,TGTGCCAGCAGCGGATCCCCAGGGGGCTCCTACAATGAGCAGTTCTTC,CASSGSPGGSYNEQFF
TRBV6-5,-,TRBJ2-1,TRBD1,15,TGTGCCAGCAGTTACGACAGGGGCTCCTACAATGAGCAGTTCTTC,CASSYDRGSYNEQFF
TRBV9,-,TRBJ1-4,-,17,TGTGCCAGCAGCGTCGGTAGAGTCGGTCTTTCCTCGGAAAAACTGTTTTTT,CASSVGRVGLSSEKLFF
TRBV6-6,-,TRBJ2-3,TRBD1,15,TGTGCCAGCAGTTACGAGGGGGCTATCACAGATACGCAGTATTTT,CASSYEGAITDTQYF
TRBV25-1,once,TRBJ1-1,-,16,TGTGCCAGCAGTGAACGTCGGTGGGGAGCGAACACTGAAGCTTTCTTT,CASSERRWGANTEAFF
TRBV29-1,few,TRBJ1-2,TRBD1,18,TGCAGCGTTAGCCTATTTGGTTTCGGCAGGGGGCGCGGCTATGGCTACACCTTC,CSVSLFGFGRGRGYGYTF
TRBV29-1,-,TRBJ2-5,TRBD1,12,TGCAGCGTGGGACAGGGATTAGAGACCCAGTACTTC,CSVGQGLETQYF
TRBV7-9,-,TRBJ1-1,-,17,TGTGCCAGCAGCTCACTACAAGGGCGATTGGTGAACACTGAAGCTTTCTTT,CASSSLQGRLVNTEAFF
TRBV19,-,TRBJ1-5,-,14,TGTGCCAGTCTGTTCCGGGACGGCAATCAGCCCCAGCATTTT,CASLFRDGNQPQHF
TRBV29-1,-,TRBJ2-1,TRBD1,15,TGCAGCGTTGAAGTATCAGGGGGCCCCTACAATGAGCAGTTCTTC,CSVEVSGGPYNEQFF
TRBV5-4,-,TRBJ2-7,-,14,TGTGCCAGCAGCTCGGGGCGCAGCTCCTACGAGCAGTACTTC,CASSSGRSSYEQYF
TRBV7-9,few,TRBJ1-1,-,13,TGTGCCAGCAGCTCCCGACAGCACACTGAAGCTTTCTTT,CASSSRQHTEAFF
TRBV30,-,TRBJ1-5,-,13,TGTGCCTGGAGTGTTTCGGGCAGGCGGACCCAGCATTTT,CAWSVSGRRTQHF
TRBV2,-,TRBJ1-5,TRBD1,14,TGTGCCAGTTTGGGACAGGGAGGCAATCAGCCCCAGCATTTT,CASLGQGGNQPQHF
TRBV5-4,few,TRBJ2-2,-,16,TGTGCCAGCAGCCCTGGACGGGATGTCCACACCGGGGAGCTGTTTTTT,CASSPGRDVHTGELFF
TRBV28,few,TRBJ2-3,-,13,TGTGCCAGCGAAAGTATCGTGACAGATACGCAGTATTTT,CASESIVTDTQYF
TRBV6-1,-,TRBJ2-5,-,15,TGTGCCAGCAGTGAAACTGGGACACTGAGCGAGACCCAGTACTTC,CASSETGTLSETQYF
TRBV29-1,-,TRBJ1-3,-,17,TGCAGCGTTGAAGAGGGGGCCCGGGGGCTCTCTGGAAACACCATATATTTT,CSVEEGARGLSGNTIYF
TRBV6-5,few,TRBJ2-7,-,15,TGTGCCAGCCGACCGCCCGGGACTGTACACACTCCTACGTACTTC,CASRPPGTVHTPTYF
TRBV29-1,few,TRBJ2-3,-,13,TGCAGCGCCAGGCGGGGGCTCACAGATACGCAGTATTTT,CSARRGLTDTQYF
TRBV4-2,-,TRBJ2-2,-,14,TGTGCCAGCAGCCAAGGACAGGCAAACGGGGAGCTGTTTTTT,CASSQGQANGELFF
TRBV6-5,-,TRBJ2-5,TRBD2,15,TGTGCCAGCAGTCTAAGCGGGGGGAAAAGAGAGACCCAGTACTTC,CASSLSGGKRETQYF
TRBV4-1,-,TRBJ1-1,-,13,TGCGCCAGCAGCCTCCCGGGGCCTAGTGAAGCTTTCTTT,CASSLPGPSEAFF
TRBV30,-,TRBJ1-3,-,16,TGTGCCTGGAGTTTACGTGTCAGCCACTCTGGAAACACCATATATTTT,CAWSLRVSHSGNTIYF
TRBV7-9,-,TRBJ2-7,-,12,TGTGCCAGCAGCTTAGGCTCTTACGAGCAGTACTTC,CASSLGSYEQYF